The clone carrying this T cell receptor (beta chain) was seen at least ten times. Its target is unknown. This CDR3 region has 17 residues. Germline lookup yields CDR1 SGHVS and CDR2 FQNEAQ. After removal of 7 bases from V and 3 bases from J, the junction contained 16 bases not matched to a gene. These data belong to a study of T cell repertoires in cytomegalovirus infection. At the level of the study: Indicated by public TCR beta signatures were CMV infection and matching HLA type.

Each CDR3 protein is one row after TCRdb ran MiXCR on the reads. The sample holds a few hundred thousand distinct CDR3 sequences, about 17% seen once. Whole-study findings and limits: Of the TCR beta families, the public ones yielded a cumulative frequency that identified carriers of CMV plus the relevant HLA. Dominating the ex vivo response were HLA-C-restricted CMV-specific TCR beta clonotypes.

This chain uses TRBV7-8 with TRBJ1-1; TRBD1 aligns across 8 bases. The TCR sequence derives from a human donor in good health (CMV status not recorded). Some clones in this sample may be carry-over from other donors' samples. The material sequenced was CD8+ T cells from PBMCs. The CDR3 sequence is CASTPRAGGELYTEAFF. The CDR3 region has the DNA TGTGCCAGCACCCCCCGGGCAGGGGGCGAGTTGTACACTGAAGCTTTCTTT. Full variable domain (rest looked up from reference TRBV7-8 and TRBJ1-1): GAGVSQSPRYKVAKRGQDVALRCDPISGHVSLFWYQQALGQGPEFLTYFQNEAQLDKSGLPSDRFFAERPEGSVSTLKIQRTQQEDSAVYLCASTPRAGGELYTEAFFGQGTRLTVV.